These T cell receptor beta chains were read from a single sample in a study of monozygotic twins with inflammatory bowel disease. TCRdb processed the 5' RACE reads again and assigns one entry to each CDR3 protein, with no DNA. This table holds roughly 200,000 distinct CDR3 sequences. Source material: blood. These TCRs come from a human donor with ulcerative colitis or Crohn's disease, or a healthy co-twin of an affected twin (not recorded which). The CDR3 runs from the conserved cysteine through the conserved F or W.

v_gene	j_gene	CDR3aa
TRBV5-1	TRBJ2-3	CASSLKDTQYF
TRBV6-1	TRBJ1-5	CASSPGTGDNQPQHF
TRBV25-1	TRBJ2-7	CASSDRPGSSYEQYF
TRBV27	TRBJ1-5	CASSLWGRNQPQHF
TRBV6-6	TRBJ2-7	CASSYEPPYEQYF
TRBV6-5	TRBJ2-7	CASSFGGQSPPEQYF
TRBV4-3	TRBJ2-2	CASSQDPLAGVRTGELFF
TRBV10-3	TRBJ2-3	CAISPGDTQYF
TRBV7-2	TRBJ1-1	CASTGGDRGYTEAFF
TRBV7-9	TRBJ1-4	CASNTGEGNEKLFF
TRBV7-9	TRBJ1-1	CASSFTGDTEAFF
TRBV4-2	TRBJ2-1	CASSQSVGGATDNEQFF
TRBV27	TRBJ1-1	CASRRETRAYTEAFF
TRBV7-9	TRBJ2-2	CASSLKADNTGELFF
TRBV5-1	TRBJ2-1	CASSLVGSGSSYNEQFF
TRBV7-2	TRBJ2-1	CASSLGGADYNEQFF
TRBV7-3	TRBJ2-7	CASSPRGAGLYEQYF
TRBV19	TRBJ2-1	CASSPASGGISYNEQFF
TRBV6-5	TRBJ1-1	CASSPTAEGEAFF
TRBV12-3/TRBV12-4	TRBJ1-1	CASSLTGTGGNTEAFF
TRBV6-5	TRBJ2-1	CASSASTGHLGEQFF
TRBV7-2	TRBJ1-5	CASSLAGKQPQHF
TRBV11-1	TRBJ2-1	CASNFGGLGYNEQFF
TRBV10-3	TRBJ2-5	CAISSIGGETQYF
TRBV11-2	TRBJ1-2	CASSPRRTGSNYGYTF
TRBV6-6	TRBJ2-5	CASSTGMGAQYF
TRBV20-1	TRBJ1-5	CSAVRDRRAGSQPQHF
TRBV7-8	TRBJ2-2	CASSSIRQGVPGELFF
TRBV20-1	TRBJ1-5	CSASPGVGQPQHF
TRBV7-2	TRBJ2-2	CASSPRGELFF
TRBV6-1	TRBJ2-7	CASRTSGSGTYEQYF
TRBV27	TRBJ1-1	CASSTGGGGTEAFF
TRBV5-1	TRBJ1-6	CASSLDVNSPLHF
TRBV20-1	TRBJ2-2	CSATRDSYTGELFF
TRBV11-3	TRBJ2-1	CASSFSGGLPGDEQFF
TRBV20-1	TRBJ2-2	CSANLLTLRGELFF
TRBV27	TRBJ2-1	CASGLLAGLNEQFF
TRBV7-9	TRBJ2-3	CASSSHLPVPDTQYF
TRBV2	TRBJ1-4	CARGGPSNEKLFF
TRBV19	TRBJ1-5	CASTSEGPNQPQYF
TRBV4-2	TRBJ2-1	CASSQGRALLTGTIDEQFF
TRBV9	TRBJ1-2	CASSEAGQEAYNGGYTF
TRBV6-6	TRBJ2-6	CASSYATGAVLTF
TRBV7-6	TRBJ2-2	CASSFDKGQLLNTGELFF
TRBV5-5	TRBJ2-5	CASSLGRSETQYF
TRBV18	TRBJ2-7	CASSPRLADAYEQYF
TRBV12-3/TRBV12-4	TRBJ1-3	CASSLGTYSGNTIYF
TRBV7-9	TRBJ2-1	CASSDTGGEQFF
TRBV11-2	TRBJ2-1	CASSLDPSSGAYNEQFF
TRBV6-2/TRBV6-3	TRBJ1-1	CASSLLENTEAFF
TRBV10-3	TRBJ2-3	CAISLLESTDTQYF